Following are 16 T cell receptor beta chains from one sample sequenced in a study of PD-L1 blockade in urothelial cancer. Only in-frame clones appear in the TCRdb table, and some are missing; sequencing was by immunoSEQ multiplex PCR. Here the sample spans roughly 120,000 clones, more than 85% being singletons. The sample's time point: peripheral blood 6 weeks after treatment start. The sequencing here drew on PBMCs, taken around atezolizumab (anti-PD-L1) treatment. The receptor source for this set is a man in his sixties with urothelial cancer.

The chain couples TRBV7-2 to TRBJ2-7, with 10 bases matching TRBD2. Germline-derived CDR1 and CDR2 are SGHTA and FQGNSA. The CDR3 loop spans 15 amino acids. V shed 4 bases and J 3 bases; nucleotides not matched to a gene: 6. The CDR3 sequence: CASSYRTSGFYEQYF. Here the CDR3 DNA reads TGTGCCAGCAGCTACCGGACTAGCGGATTCTACGAGCAGTACTTC.

The V and J genes are TRBV4-1 and TRBJ2-3; D is uncertain. The ends were cut back, 1 base at V and 1 base at J, with 6 bases in the middle. CDR1 is MGHRA and CDR2 is YSYEKL in the germline V gene. This CDR3 has 14 residues. The CDR3 protein is CASSQAPGTDTQYF. The CDR3 coding sequence is TGCGCCAGCAGCCAAGCCCCAGGCACAGATACGCAGTATTTT.

The chain has TRBV7-2 and TRBJ2-7; 9 positions match TRBD1. Germline V gene data show CDR1 as SGHTA and CDR2 as FQGNSA. CDR3 length: 15 amino acids. With V trimmed by 2 bases and J by 3 bases, 5 bases remained unmatched. The CDR3 loop reads CASSLLQGQGYEQYF. In DNA form, the CDR3 reads TGTGCCAGCAGCTTACTTCAGGGACAGGGCTACGAGCAGTACTTC.

This chain links TRBV29-1 with TRBJ2-1; 9 positions agree with TRBD2. Germline V gene data show CDR1 as SQVTM and CDR2 as ANQGSEA. V shed 8 bases, J shed 2 bases, and the junction held 7 bases outside the gene matches. This CDR3 region has 14 residues. CDR3 protein: CSLSSGITYNEQFF. The CDR3 bases are TGCAGCTTATCTAGCGGGATAACCTACAATGAGCAGTTCTTC.

The V call is TRBV15, the J call TRBJ2-1; TRBD1 might be the D (5 bases). Trimming cost V 0 bases and J 2 bases, with 11 bases left between them. Germline V gene sequence: CDR1 LNHNV, CDR2 YYDKDF (reference sequence). This CDR3 contains 16 residues. The CDR3 sequence is CATSRDPAGPYNEQFF. CDR3 DNA: TGTGCCACCAGCAGAGATCCGGCAGGGCCCTACAATGAGCAGTTCTTC.

The gene calls are TRBV6-1 and TRBJ2-3; TRBD2 matches at 8 bases. CDR1 MNHNS and CDR2 SASEGT come from the germline V gene. V was pared by 2 bases and J by 3 bases, with 10 bases of the junction left unmatched. The CDR3 is 17 amino acids. The CDR3 loop is CASSEYETGGPTDTQYF. CDR3 coding DNA: TGTGCCAGCAGTGAATATGAAACGGGGGGGCCGACAGATACGCAGTATTTT.

The chain is built from TRBV7-2 and TRBJ1-4; 9 nucleotides agree with TRBD1. In germline, CDR1 is SGHTA, CDR2 FQGNSA. V trimming: 4 bases; J trimming: 6 bases; junction bases outside the gene matches: 3. The CDR3 extends over 14 amino acids. The CDR3 loop reads CASSYRDRDEKLFF. The CDR3 region has the DNA TGTGCCAGCAGCTACCGGGACAGGGATGAAAAACTGTTTTTT.

The J gene is TRBJ1-1, the V gene TRBV28, with 7 bases matching TRBD1. Germline values: CDR1 MDHEN, CDR2 SYDVKM. The V segment lost 2 bases and the J segment 3 bases; nucleotides outside the gene matches: 6. This CDR3 comprises 15 residues. The DNA for the CDR3 is TGTGCCAGCAGTTTAGGGGCGCAGGGGGACACTGAAGCTTTCTTT. Amino acids: CASSLGAQGDTEAFF.

The J gene is TRBJ2-7, the V gene TRBV5-1, with unresolved D. The CDR3 runs 11 residues. Germline V lookup: CDR1 SGHRS, CDR2 YFSETQ. Trimming took off 4 bases at V and 2 bases at J, with 4 bases between the two ends. The CDR3 sequence: CASSTPYEQYF. In DNA form, the CDR3 reads TGCGCCAGCAGCACACCCTACGAGCAGTACTTC.

CDR3 nucleotide sequence: TGTGCCAGCAGCCTAGCCTCACTGAGCTCCTACAATGAGCAGTTCTTC. It codes for CASSLASLSSYNEQFF. The chain couples TRBV4-2 to TRBJ2-1, with D hard to call. This CDR3 contains 16 residues. V was clipped by 4 bases and J by 0 bases, with 13 bases between them. Germline lookup yields CDR1 LGHNA and CDR2 YNFKEQ.

The chain uses TRBV19 and TRBJ2-1, with 9 bases that match TRBD1. The CDR3 is 19 amino acids. Germline CDR1 and CDR2: LNHDA and SQIVND (reference sequence). The V gene end was trimmed by 3 bases and the J gene end by 2 bases; junction bases not matched to a gene: 14. The CDR3 sequence is CASSIVGTGNWGTYNEQFF. CDR3 DNA: TGTGCCAGTAGTATTGTTGGGACAGGGAATTGGGGTACCTACAATGAGCAGTTCTTC.

The genes are TRBV4-1 and TRBJ1-2; 7 bases are shared with TRBD1. CDR1 is MGHRA and CDR2 is YSYEKL in the germline V gene. The CDR3 runs 15 residues. V was pared by 1 base and J by 8 bases, with 10 bases of the junction left unmatched. The CDR3 DNA sequence: TGCGCCAGCAGCCAAGCCGCGACAGGGTCCTACGGCTACACCTTC. Amino acid sequence: CASSQAATGSYGYTF.

CDR3 nucleotide sequence: TGCGCCAGCAGCTTGGGGGGACAGGGACCCTACGAGCAGTACTTC. This gives the protein CASSLGGQGPYEQYF. The J gene is TRBJ2-7, the V gene TRBV5-1, with 9 bases lining up with TRBD1. CDR3 length: 15 amino acids. The germline gives CDR1 SGHRS, CDR2 YFSETQ. J gave up 2 bases and V 0 bases, and 3 bases lay outside the gene matches.

The chain has TRBV7-9 and TRBJ1-4; TRBD1 is a possible D gene (6 bases). The germline V gene has CDR1 SEHNR and CDR2 FQNEAQ (reference sequence). V was trimmed by 3 bases and J by 2 bases, leaving 10 bases between them. The CDR3 is made up of 15 amino acids. Here the CDR3 reads CASSLYRDTNEKLFF. The CDR3 DNA is TGTGCCAGCAGCTTGTACAGGGATACTAATGAAAAACTGTTTTTT.

The genes are TRBV30 and TRBJ1-5, with 12 bases that match TRBD1. CDR3 size: 18 residues. The germline CDR1 and CDR2 sequences are GTSNPN and SVGIG (reference sequence). V shed 2 bases, J shed 0 bases, and the junction held 8 bases outside the gene matches. The CDR3, as DNA: TGTGCCTGGAGTCCCCCGGGACAGGGGGCTTATAGCAATCAGCCCCAGCATTTT. Its translation is CAWSPPGQGAYSNQPQHF.

The rearrangement uses TRBV9 and TRBJ2-6, with 7 bases aligning to TRBD2. The ends lost 3 bases at V and 0 bases at J; junction bases unmatched: 12. The germline V gene has CDR1 SGDLS and CDR2 YYNGEE. This CDR3 is 19 amino acids long. CDR3 region: CASSAPAGRAYSGANVLTF. Written as DNA, the CDR3 is TGTGCCAGCAGCGCCCCCGCTGGGAGGGCCTACTCTGGGGCCAACGTCCTGACTTTC.